This entry is about one T cell receptor beta chain. A read error may produce the germline difference seen at one junction end. The CDR3 runs to 16 residues. Germline V gene data show CDR1 as SGHAT and CDR2 as FQNNGV. These data come from a study of tumor-infiltrating lymphocytes in primary liver carcinoma. Overall study context: Sample yields, roughly 3.65 to 8 million productive TCRbeta reads, were similar across the tissue types.

Reverse transcription of about 500 ng total RNA with a constant-region primer produced TCR beta cDNA. TCR beta libraries came from three nested multiplex PCR rounds using slightly modified ARM-PCR. The two initial PCR rounds, about 9 cycles each, used TRBV1-TRBV30 forward and C-beta reverse primers. TCRdb redid the calling of the multiplex PCR reads with MiXCR, one entry per CDR3 protein. The top ten clones hold 70% to 80% of a sample with about 180,000 distinct CDR3 sequences, around 60% of them seen once. Unsorted whole blood served as the source of blood RNA, and germline DNA was extracted as well. Presurgery, roughly 4 milliliters of peripheral blood were collected.

This sequence was found in a man in his forties with primary liver carcinoma and hepatitis B virus infection. Sequencing used peripheral blood. The chain is built from TRBV11-2 and TRBJ2-7; D unclear. CDR3 sequence (DNA): TGTACCAGCAGCTCCACCCGTGGGGTAGGGATCTACGAGCAGTACTTC. Protein sequence: CTSSSTRGVGIYEQYF.